Listed below are T cell receptor beta chains from one sample, sequenced in a study of human T cells and chemical hapten exposure. TCRdb re-called the RACE reads through MiXCR, storing one row per CDR3 protein. The sample records fewer than 500,000 distinct CDR3 sequences, 4.8% being singletons. The sequencing used whole blood, collected in connection with sensitization to the hapten diphenylcyclopropenone (DPC). The receptors come from a woman between 50 and 59 years old with alopecia areata. Some clones in this sample may be carry-over from other donors' samples. Both conserved end residues are part of each CDR3. The D gene is left open where the match is weak. Size tells how often a clone was seen (once, few, many) or the class of an expanded clone, and some rows leave it out.

TRBV6-2/TRBV6-3	TRBJ2-1	.	many	CASSVNGDEQFF	TGTGCCAGCAGTGTTAATGGGGATGAGCAGTTCTTC
TRBV5-1	TRBJ1-6	.	.	CASSLVLVGSPLHF	TGCGCCAGCAGCTTGGTTTTGGTGGGCTCACCCCTCCACTTT
TRBV12-3/TRBV12-4	TRBJ1-5	.	many	CASSLSVGPQHF	TGTGCCAGCAGTTTAAGTGTAGGGCCCCAGCATTTT
TRBV27	TRBJ2-7	TRBD1	many	CASSFGDRTYEQYF	TGTGCCAGCAGTTTTGGGGACAGGACCTACGAGCAGTACTTC
TRBV11-1	TRBJ2-7	.	many	CASSTPGLSSYEQYF	TGTGCCAGCTCAACCCCCGGGTTGAGCTCCTACGAGCAGTACTTC
TRBV7-9	TRBJ1-5	.	many	CASSRGDLAQHF	TGTGCCAGCAGCCGAGGGGATCTGGCCCAGCATTTT
TRBV7-9	TRBJ2-3	TRBD2	few	CASSTASGSSDTQYF	TGTGCCAGCAGCACGGCTAGCGGGAGCTCAGATACGCAGTATTTT
TRBV7-9	TRBJ1-2	.	few	CASSLDTGYGYTF	TGTGCCAGCAGCTTAGACACAGGTTATGGCTACACCTTC
TRBV12-3/TRBV12-4	TRBJ1-1	.	many	CASSPFRSSWEAFF	TGTGCCAGCAGTCCTTTCCGGAGCTCCTGGGAAGCTTTCTTT
TRBV27	TRBJ1-2	TRBD1	few	CASSLFQGERDGYTF	TGTGCCAGCAGTTTATTCCAGGGGGAGAGGGATGGCTACACCTTC
TRBV20-1	TRBJ1-1	.	many	CSARDWGDGTEAFF	TGCAGTGCTAGAGATTGGGGAGATGGGACTGAAGCTTTCTTT
TRBV5-1	TRBJ2-7	TRBD2	many	CASSSGLAGGLAYEQYF	TGCGCCAGCAGCTCGGGACTAGCGGGGGGCCTTGCCTACGAGCAGTACTTC
TRBV6-2/TRBV6-3	TRBJ2-4	.	.	CASSYNPGDIQYF	TGTGCCAGCAGTTACAACCCGGGGGACATTCAGTACTTC
TRBV6-4	TRBJ2-3	.	.	CASSDEATDTQYF	TGTGCCAGCAGTGATGAGGCGACAGATACGCAGTATTTT
TRBV5-1	TRBJ1-2	TRBD1	.	CATATTVDRGDGYTF	TGCGCCACCGCCACCACTGTAGACAGGGGGGATGGCTACACCTTC
TRBV29-1	TRBJ2-3	TRBD2	.	CSVEGAGGVNTQYF	TGCAGCGTTGAAGGAGCGGGAGGTGTCAATACGCAGTATTTT
TRBV3-1	TRBJ1-6	TRBD1	.	CASSKVGQGAKGSPLHF	TGTGCCAGCAGCAAAGTGGGGCAGGGGGCAAAAGGATCACCCCTCCACTTT
TRBV7-9	TRBJ1-3	.	many	CASSREDSLTLSGNTIYF	TGTGCCAGCAGCCGTGAGGACAGCCTTACTCTCTCTGGAAACACCATATATTTT
TRBV12-3/TRBV12-4	TRBJ2-3	TRBD2	few	CASSLALAGGPDTQYF	TGTGCCAGCAGTTTAGCGCTAGCGGGGGGGCCCGATACGCAGTATTTT
TRBV7-2	TRBJ1-4	.	many	CASSLEPPNEKLFF	TGTGCCAGCAGCTTAGAGCCCCCCAATGAAAAACTGTTTTTT
TRBV10-3	TRBJ2-7	.	many	CAIRNSSYEQYF	TGTGCCATCAGAAACAGTTCCTACGAGCAGTACTTC
TRBV27	TRBJ2-5	TRBD1	few	CASSILQGAGETQYF	TGTGCCAGCAGTATCCTACAGGGGGCCGGAGAGACCCAGTACTTC
TRBV11-2	TRBJ2-3	TRBD2	.	CASSFLGTSGRRDTQYF	TGTGCCAGCAGCTTCCTTGGGACTAGCGGGCGCAGAGATACGCAGTATTTT
TRBV20-1	TRBJ2-1	.	many	CSARPGDGPSYNEQFF	TGCAGTGCCCGGCCCGGGGACGGCCCCTCCTACAATGAGCAGTTCTTC
TRBV9	TRBJ1-1	.	many	CASSPGRGTEAFF	TGTGCCAGCAGCCCGGGCCGGGGGACTGAAGCTTTCTTT
TRBV12-3/TRBV12-4	TRBJ1-6	TRBD1	many	CASSLTGGSDSPLHF	TGTGCCAGCAGCCTTACAGGGGGCAGCGATTCACCCCTCCACTTT
TRBV7-6	TRBJ2-7	TRBD1	many	CASSPQGDGLYEQYF	TGTGCCAGCAGCCCACAGGGGGACGGTCTCTACGAGCAGTACTTC
TRBV9	TRBJ1-5	.	many	CASSPDAVSNQPQHF	TGTGCCAGCAGCCCCGACGCGGTTAGCAATCAGCCCCAGCATTTT
TRBV11-2	TRBJ2-5	.	many	CASSLRPSVVEETQYF	TGTGCCAGCAGCTTAAGGCCCTCGGTGGTGGAAGAGACCCAGTACTTC
TRBV12-3/TRBV12-4	TRBJ2-2	.	few	CASVGREPDTGELFF	TGTGCCAGCGTAGGACGGGAGCCGGATACCGGGGAGCTGTTTTTT
TRBV27	TRBJ1-1	.	few	CASSLRQGSGAFF	TGTGCCAGCAGTTTAAGGCAGGGCAGTGGTGCTTTCTTT
TRBV3-1	TRBJ1-1	.	few	CASSPGIRTEAFF	TGTGCCAGCAGCCCGGGTATTCGAACTGAAGCTTTCTTT
TRBV7-4	TRBJ1-5	.	.	CATCPGQPQHF	TGTGCCACCTGCCCCGGACAGCCCCAGCATTTT
TRBV6-6	TRBJ2-2	.	few	CASSYSGGLNTGELFF	TGTGCCAGCAGTTACTCAGGGGGGTTGAACACCGGGGAGCTGTTTTTT
TRBV20-1	TRBJ2-7	TRBD1	many	CSARNPGQGPEQYF	TGCAGTGCTAGAAATCCGGGACAGGGGCCCGAGCAGTACTTC
TRBV20-1	TRBJ2-1	.	many	CSAVDPGVHNEQFF	TGCAGTGCGGTGGACCCCGGGGTCCACAATGAGCAGTTCTTC
TRBV12-3/TRBV12-4	TRBJ1-5	.	.	CASRPGTLGQPQHF	TGTGCCAGCAGGCCTGGGACATTGGGGCAGCCCCAGCATTTT
TRBV20-1	TRBJ1-2	.	.	CSAHIRTGNYGYTF	TGCAGTGCTCACATTCGCACAGGGAACTATGGCTACACCTTC
TRBV5-4	TRBJ2-6	TRBD1	many	CASSSPGQGVSPGANVLTF	TGTGCCAGCAGCTCCCCCGGCCAGGGGGTCTCCCCTGGGGCCAACGTCCTGACTTTC